This T cell receptor (beta chain) was profiled in a study of shared clonotypes between healthy human individuals. CDR3 length: 16 residues. Trimming took off 3 bases at V and 4 bases at J, with 20 bases between the two ends. Per germline, CDR1 GTSNPN and CDR2 SVGIG (reference sequence). Study-wide results and caveats: It was anticipated that sequencing depth would influence how many clonotypes donors shared.

Each of the donors was a healthy adult who was HIV-negative and had not had a recent acute infection or vaccination. Only Caucasian adults living in Nashville, Tennessee served as donors. Worth noting for this clone: What it recognizes is unknown.

The assay used deep level. Only in-frame clones appear in the TCRdb table, and some are missing; sequencing was by immunoSEQ multiplex PCR. The sample carries about 92,000 clones, more than 45% recorded once. The sample taken for sequencing was PBMCs. This receptor was taken from a woman in her 40s in good health. Some clones in this sample may be carry-over from other donors' samples. This sequence joins TRBV30 and TRBJ2-3; either TRBD1 or TRBD2 may supply D (5 bases each). The DNA of the CDR3 is TGTGCCTGGAGCCCTTTTTCTAGCCGGGGCGCAGATACGCAGTATTTT. Amino acid sequence: CAWSPFSSRGADTQYF.